This T cell receptor (beta chain) was documented in a study of CXCR3-negative and CXCR3-positive naive CD8 T cells. Across the whole study: Cumulative TRB read yield was approximately 135 million, averaging about 1.5 +/- 0.3 million per library.

Comment on this clonotype: Antigen unknown.

Germline values: CDR1 MDHEN, CDR2 SYDVKM. The CDR3 has 14 amino acids. Study-level results: Similar TRBV-TRBJ usage characterized naive CXCR3-negative and CXCR3-positive cells; memory cells differed.

Carrying UMI labels, the TRB cDNA libraries were prepared through 5' RACE. TCRdb re-called the 5' RACE reads; every CDR3 protein appears as one record, without DNA. This repertoire includes 100,000 to 150,000 distinct CDR3 sequences. The sequenced sample was naive CXCR3- CD8+ T cells from blood. Specified subset: CD45RO-CCR7+CD27+CD95- naive CD8+ T cells lacking CXCR3 (TNR3-). This chain links TRBV28 with TRBJ2-5; TCRdb calls TRBD2, which cannot be checked without DNA. The sequence derives from a human donor in good health. Some clones in this sample may be carry-over from other donors' samples. The CDR3 sequence: CASSFAEGGETQYF.